What follows is one T cell receptor beta chain and its context. What it binds is not known. The record originates from a study of cytomegalovirus exposure and HLA in healthy donors. Findings and limits, study-wide: Rare TCR sequences dominated, though some public TCRs recurred in many donors. The study labeled fewer than 200 TCR beta chains cytomegalovirus-associated. A few chains tied to CMV proved CMV antigen-specific in vitro.

From the approximately 120-subject validation cohort, which was separate from the approximately 720-subject first cohort, the donors were drawn. The V gene lost 0 bases and the J gene lost 0 bases, with 7 bases spanning the gap. CDR1 MNHEY and CDR2 SVGAGI come from the germline V gene. CDR3 length: 15 amino acids. Here immunoSEQ multiplex PCR was the method, and the copy in TCRdb shows in-frame clones only, minus some. The data hold approximately 98,000 clones, with 70% to 85% observed a single time. The receptor was derived from a woman under 30 in good health and CMV-seronegative. V gene TRBV6-5 combines with J gene TRBJ2-3; D unresolved. Material for sequencing was PBMCs. CDR3 in DNA: TGTGCCAGCAGTTACTCTTTGCGGAGCACAGATACGCAGTATTTT. It yields the protein CASSYSLRSTDTQYF.